The TCR beta chain under discussion was sequenced for a study of T cells in tuberculosis. The overall study: This South African cohort compared adolescents with or without latent tuberculosis against adults with active tuberculosis. Study results and limitations: Shorter CDR3-alpha in active tuberculosis partly drove smaller distances. Smaller distances to GMM-specific TCRs suggested their expansion in active tuberculosis.

A note on this clone: The antigen remains undetermined.

Assay: immunoSEQ multiplex PCR; the TCRdb copy retains only in-frame clones and omits some. Found here are approximately 30,000 clones, approximately 91% of them singletons; the top ten hold about 2.2%. Each donor contributed 90,000 to 100,000 T cells on average, unsorted. The germline CDR1 and CDR2 sequences are SQVTM and ANQGSEA. With V trimmed by 1 base and J by 7 bases, 6 bases remained unmatched. The length of the CDR3 is 14 residues. Sample: PBMCs. The source of this sequence is a donor aged 10 to 29 with latent tuberculosis or without tuberculosis infection. V is TRBV29-1 and J is TRBJ2-1; 8 positions agree with TRBD1. CDR3: CSVEGQGTWNEQFF. The CDR3 coding sequence is TGCAGCGTTGAAGGACAGGGGACGTGGAATGAGCAGTTCTTC.